This T cell receptor beta chain was sequenced during a study of blood T cell repertoires in COVID-19. At the level of the study: From T cells, B-cell-depleted T cells, or PBMCs came the material, which was cDNA or gDNA.

This CDR3 spans 16 amino acids. Germline V CDR1 and CDR2: SGHRS, YFSETQ. Trimming removed 1 base from V and 7 bases from J; junction bases left unmatched: 9. Using immunoSEQ multiplex PCR, the repertoire was profiled, and TCRdb retains in-frame clones only, with some absent. The profile covers hundreds of thousands of clones, with approximately 88% appearing a single time and 0.95% to 1.5% taken by the ten largest. The clonotype originates from a man in his forties with acute or convalescent COVID-19. The chain carries TRBV5-1 and TRBJ2-1; TRBD1 aligns across 9 bases. The material sequenced was peripheral blood. The CDR3 region is CASSLQPTGGKNEQFF. The DNA for the CDR3 is TGCGCCAGCAGCTTGCAGCCGACAGGGGGTAAAAATGAGCAGTTCTTC.